This T cell receptor (beta chain) emerged from a study of regulatory T cells in long-lasting Graves disease. The study's findings and limits: Relative to newly diagnosed Graves' patients, persistent ones had lower TCR diversity. The study examined only peripheral blood, not thyroid tissue.

CDR3 regions were amplified by Arm-PCR using iRepertoire HTBI primers to build TCR beta libraries. Authors' analysis steps: Identified across the samples were 62 TRBV segments and about 15 TRBJ segments. In TCRdb, the multiplex PCR reads were re-called with MiXCR into one record per CDR3 protein. The V and J calls here are based on TCRdb, not the publication. Here the sample spans about 430,000 distinct CDR3 sequences, 21% being singletons. The sample's time point: persistent/refractory GD, antithyroid drugs over 5 years with positive TRAb. RNA from PBMCs was the source of the TCR library. As a group, patients came from one endocrinology department in Xi'an, China. The germline V gene encodes CDR1 SGHTA and CDR2 FQGTGA. The CDR3 contains 16 residues. Trimming removed 5 bases from V and 5 bases from J, with 18 bases in between. The sample holds a few counts of this clonotype. As yet, its antigen is unknown.

The specimen comprised peripheral blood mononuclear cells (PBMCs), sampled when the disease was refractory, from a patient treated with antithyroid drugs. This clonotype originated in a female donor with Graves disease. V usage is TRBV7-3 and J usage is TRBJ2-2; D may be TRBD2 (6 bases). The CDR3 DNA reads as TGTGCCAGCAGCCTATCCCACGGAGGGGTTACCGGGGAGCTGTTTTTT. Translated: CASSLSHGGVTGELFF.